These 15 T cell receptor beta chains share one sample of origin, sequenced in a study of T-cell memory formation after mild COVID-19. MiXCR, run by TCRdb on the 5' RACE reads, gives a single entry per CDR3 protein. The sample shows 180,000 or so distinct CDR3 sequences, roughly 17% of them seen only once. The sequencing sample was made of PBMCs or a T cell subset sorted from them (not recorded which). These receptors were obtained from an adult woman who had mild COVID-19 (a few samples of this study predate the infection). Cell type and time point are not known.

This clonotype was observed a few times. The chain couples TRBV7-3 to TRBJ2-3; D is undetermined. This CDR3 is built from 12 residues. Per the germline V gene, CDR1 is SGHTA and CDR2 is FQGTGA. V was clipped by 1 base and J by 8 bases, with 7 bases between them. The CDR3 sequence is CASSLSLGTQYF. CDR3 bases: TGTGCCAGCAGCTTAAGTCTGGGTACGCAGTATTTT.

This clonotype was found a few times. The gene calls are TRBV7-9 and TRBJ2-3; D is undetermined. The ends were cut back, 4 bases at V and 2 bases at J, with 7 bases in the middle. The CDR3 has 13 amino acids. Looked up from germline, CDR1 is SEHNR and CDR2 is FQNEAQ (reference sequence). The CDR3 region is CASSSDATDTQYF. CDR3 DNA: TGTGCCAGCAGCTCTGACGCCACAGATACGCAGTATTTT.

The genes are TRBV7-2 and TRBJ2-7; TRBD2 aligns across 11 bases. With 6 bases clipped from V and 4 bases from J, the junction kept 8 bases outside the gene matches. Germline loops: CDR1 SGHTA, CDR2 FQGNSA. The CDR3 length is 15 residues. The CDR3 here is CASRIAGGPQYEQYF. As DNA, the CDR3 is TGTGCCAGCAGAATAGCGGGAGGGCCGCAATACGAGCAGTACTTC.

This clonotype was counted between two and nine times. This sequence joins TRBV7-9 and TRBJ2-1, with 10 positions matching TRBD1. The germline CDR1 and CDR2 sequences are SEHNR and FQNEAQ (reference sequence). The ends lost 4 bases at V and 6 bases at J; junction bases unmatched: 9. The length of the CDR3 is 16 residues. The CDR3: CASSSRMGQGSNEQFF. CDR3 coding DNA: TGTGCCAGCAGCTCCAGAATGGGACAGGGGAGCAATGAGCAGTTCTTC.

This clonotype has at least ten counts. The CDR3 loop reads CASRSYRLGHREDTEAFF. CDR3 DNA: TGTGCCAGCAGATCGTATAGGTTGGGACACCGGGAAGACACTGAAGCTTTCTTT. The J gene is TRBJ1-1, the V gene TRBV12-3 or TRBV12-4; D possibly corresponds to TRBD1 (6 bases). The CDR3 spans 18 residues. V lost 6 bases, J lost 3 bases, and 26 bases lay in between.

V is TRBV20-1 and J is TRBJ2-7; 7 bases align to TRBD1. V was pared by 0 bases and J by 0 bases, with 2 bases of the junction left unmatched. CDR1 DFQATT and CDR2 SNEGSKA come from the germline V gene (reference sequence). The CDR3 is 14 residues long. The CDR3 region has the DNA TGCAGTGCTAGAGATCAGGGGGTCTCCTACGAGCAGTACTTC. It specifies CSARDQGVSYEQYF.

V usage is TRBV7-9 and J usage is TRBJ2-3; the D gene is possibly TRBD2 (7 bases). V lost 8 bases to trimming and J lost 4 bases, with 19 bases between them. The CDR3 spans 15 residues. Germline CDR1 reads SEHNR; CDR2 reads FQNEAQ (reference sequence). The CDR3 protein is CASGPNAGASDTQYF. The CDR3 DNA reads TGTGCCAGCGGGCCGAACGCGGGGGCCTCAGATACGCAGTATTTT.

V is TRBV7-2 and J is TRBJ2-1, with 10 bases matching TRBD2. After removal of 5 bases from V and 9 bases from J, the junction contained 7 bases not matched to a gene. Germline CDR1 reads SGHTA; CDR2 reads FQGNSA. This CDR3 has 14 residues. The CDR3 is CASSLEGLASEQFF. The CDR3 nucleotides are TGTGCCAGCAGCCTGGAGGGACTAGCGAGTGAGCAGTTCTTC. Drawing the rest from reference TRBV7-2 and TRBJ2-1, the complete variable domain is GAGVSQSPSNKVTEKGKDVELRCDPISGHTALYWYRQSLGQGLEFLIYFQGNSAPDKSGLPSDRFSAERTGGSVSTLTIQRTQQEDSAVYLCASSLEGLASEQFFGPGTRLTVL.

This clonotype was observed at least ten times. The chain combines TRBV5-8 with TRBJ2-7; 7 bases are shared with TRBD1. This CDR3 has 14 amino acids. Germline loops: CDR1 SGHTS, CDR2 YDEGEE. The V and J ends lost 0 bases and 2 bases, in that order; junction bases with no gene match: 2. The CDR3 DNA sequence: TGTGCCAGCAGCTTGGGGGACAGCACCTACGAGCAGTACTTC. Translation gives CASSLGDSTYEQYF.

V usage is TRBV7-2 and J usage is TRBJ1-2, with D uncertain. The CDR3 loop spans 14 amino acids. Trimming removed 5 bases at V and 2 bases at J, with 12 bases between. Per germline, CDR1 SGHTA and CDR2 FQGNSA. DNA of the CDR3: TGTGCCAGCAGCCTGTGGACGGGGAACTATGGCTACACCTTC. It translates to CASSLWTGNYGYTF.

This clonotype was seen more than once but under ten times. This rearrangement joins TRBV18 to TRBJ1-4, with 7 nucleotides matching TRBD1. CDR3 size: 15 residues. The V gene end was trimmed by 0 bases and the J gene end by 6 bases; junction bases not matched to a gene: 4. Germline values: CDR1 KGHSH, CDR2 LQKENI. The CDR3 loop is CASSPPTGTDEKLFF. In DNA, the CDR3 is TGTGCCAGCTCACCACCGACAGGGACGGATGAAAAACTGTTTTTT.

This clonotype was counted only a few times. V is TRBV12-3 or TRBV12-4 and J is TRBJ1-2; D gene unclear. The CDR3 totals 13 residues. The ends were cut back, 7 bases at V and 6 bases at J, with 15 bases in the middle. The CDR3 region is CASTKIPPHGYTF. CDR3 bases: TGTGCCAGCACCAAAATCCCCCCACATGGCTACACCTTC.

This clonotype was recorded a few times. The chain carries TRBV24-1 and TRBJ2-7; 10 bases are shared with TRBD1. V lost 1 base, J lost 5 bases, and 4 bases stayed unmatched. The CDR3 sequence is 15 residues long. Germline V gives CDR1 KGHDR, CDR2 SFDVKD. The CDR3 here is CATSDLRTGGNEQYF. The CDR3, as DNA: TGTGCCACCAGTGATTTAAGGACAGGGGGAAACGAGCAGTACTTC.

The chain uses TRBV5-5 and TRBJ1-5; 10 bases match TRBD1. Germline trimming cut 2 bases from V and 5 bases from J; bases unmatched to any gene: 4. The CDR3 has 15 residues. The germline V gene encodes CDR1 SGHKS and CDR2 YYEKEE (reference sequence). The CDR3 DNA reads TGTGCCAGCAGCTTTGGGACAGGGGAGTATCAGCCCCAGCATTTT. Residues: CASSFGTGEYQPQHF.

CDR3 protein: CASSMGRTDTQYF. The CDR3 nucleotides read TGTGCCAGCAGTATGGGGAGAACAGATACGCAGTATTTT. The V gene is TRBV25-1, the J gene TRBJ2-3, with a weak D call TRBD2 (5 bases). CDR3 length: 13 amino acids. The germline V and J ends were trimmed by 5 bases and 3 bases, with 9 bases remaining between them. The germline V gene has CDR1 MGHDK and CDR2 SYGVNS.